These 22 T cell receptor beta chains were sequenced from one sample in a study of T-cell memory formation after mild COVID-19. TCRdb reprocessed the 5' RACE reads with MiXCR, giving one entry per CDR3 protein. The top ten clones hold approximately 4% of a sample with roughly 180,000 distinct CDR3 sequences, 11% of them seen once. Sequenced sample: PBMCs or a T cell subset sorted from them (not recorded which). These receptors originate from a man in his late teens or twenties who had mild COVID-19 (a few samples of this study predate the infection). Cell type and time point are not known.

This clonotype has only a few counts. The chain carries TRBV29-1 and TRBJ2-4; TRBD2 agrees at 12 bases. V gave up 4 bases and J gave up 7 bases; unmatched junction bases: 2. The CDR3 runs 13 residues. Germline assignment: CDR1 SQVTM and CDR2 ANQGSEA. The CDR3 is CSVVTSGGNIQYF. Written as DNA, the CDR3 is TGCAGCGTTGTTACTAGCGGGGGGAACATTCAGTACTTC.

This clonotype appeared a few times. The V gene is TRBV25-1, the J gene TRBJ2-3; 9 bases are shared with TRBD2. The CDR3 has 18 amino acids. The germline V gene has CDR1 MGHDK and CDR2 SYGVNS. Trimming at V came to 4 bases and at J to 7 bases, leaving 18 bases not matched to a gene. CDR3 protein: CASSALPGASGAPYTQYF. CDR3 DNA: TGTGCCAGCAGTGCTCTCCCCGGGGCTAGCGGGGCACCCTATACGCAGTATTTT.

The rearrangement joins TRBV10-3 to TRBJ2-7; tentative D call: TRBD2 (5 bases). This CDR3 is built from 15 residues. Trimming removed 6 bases from V and 1 base from J, with 16 bases in between. Germline CDR1 is ENHRY and CDR2 is SYGVKD. CDR3 sequence (DNA): TGTGCCATCAGCCACCCACTAGTAGGATCCTACGAGCAGTACTTC. Translation gives CAISHPLVGSYEQYF.

The chain couples TRBV4-2 to TRBJ1-1; 9 bases line up with TRBD1. The junction had 12 bases not matched to a gene; V was cut back by 3 bases and J by 4 bases. The CDR3 loop spans 17 amino acids. Germline CDR1 and CDR2: LGHNA and YNFKEQ. CDR3 nucleotide sequence: TGTGCCAGCAGCCACATACGGGACAGGGTGTCAGGCACTGAAGCTTTCTTT. It codes for CASSHIRDRVSGTEAFF.

The V and J genes are TRBV7-6 and TRBJ1-1; 11 bases line up with TRBD1. CDR3 length: 16 residues. The germline V gene encodes CDR1 SGHVS and CDR2 FNYEAQ. The junction had 7 bases not matched to a gene; V was cut back by 4 bases and J by 3 bases. CDR3 amino acids: CASSWDRGASDTEAFF. The DNA for the CDR3 is TGTGCCAGCAGCTGGGACAGGGGGGCGAGTGACACTGAAGCTTTCTTT.

This clonotype was detected a few times. V gene TRBV6-6 combines with J gene TRBJ2-1, with D maybe TRBD2 (6 bases). CDR3 length: 13 residues. Germline CDR1 and CDR2: MNHNY and SVGAGI (reference sequence). The chain's CDR3 is CASRAPGGNEQFF. In DNA, the CDR3 is TGTGCTAGCCGAGCACCAGGAGGGAATGAGCAGTTCTTC.

This clonotype was detected a few times. The chain recombines TRBV12-3 or TRBV12-4 with TRBJ2-3; 8 bases fit TRBD1. The V and J ends lost 6 bases and 5 bases, in that order; junction bases with no gene match: 4. This CDR3 contains 13 residues. CDR3 region: CASRQGAKDTQYF. CDR3 DNA sequence: TGTGCCAGCAGGCAGGGGGCAAAAGATACGCAGTATTTT.

The chain recombines TRBV4-3 with TRBJ2-2; D might be TRBD1 (6 bases). Germline CDR1 is LGHNA and CDR2 is YSLEER. Trimming cost V 3 bases and J 4 bases, with 9 bases left between them. CDR3 length: 14 amino acids. The CDR3 is CASSQQGFTGELFF. DNA for the CDR3: TGCGCCAGCAGCCAGCAGGGGTTCACCGGGGAGCTGTTTTTT.

The V and J genes are TRBV6-6 and TRBJ1-2, with 7 nucleotides matching TRBD1. This CDR3 contains 14 residues. Germline V gene sequence: CDR1 MNHNY, CDR2 SVGAGI (reference sequence). V shed 1 base, J shed 7 bases, and the junction held 6 bases outside the gene matches. The CDR3 loop reads CASSYWQGEGGYTF. The CDR3 region has the DNA TGTGCCAGCAGTTACTGGCAGGGGGAGGGTGGCTACACCTTC.

Only a few counts were recorded for this clonotype. The chain couples TRBV7-9 to TRBJ2-3; D is ambiguous. Per germline, CDR1 SEHNR and CDR2 FQNEAQ (reference sequence). V lost 4 bases, J lost 0 bases, and 14 bases lay in between. The CDR3 runs to 16 residues. CDR3 DNA: TGTGCCAGCAGCTCCCACCTTCTGGCTAGCACAGATACGCAGTATTTT. Encoded protein: CASSSHLLASTDTQYF.

This clonotype has a handful of counts. The J gene is TRBJ2-7, the V gene TRBV7-2, with a tentative D call TRBD2 (6 bases). Germline V gives CDR1 SGHTA, CDR2 FQGNSA. The CDR3 is made up of 13 amino acids. V was pared by 5 bases and J by 6 bases, with 14 bases between. The CDR3 region is CASSERSGPEQYF. DNA for the CDR3: TGTGCCAGCAGCGAGAGGAGCGGGCCCGAGCAGTACTTC.

This clonotype was picked up a small number of times. The V and J genes are TRBV24-1 and TRBJ2-3; tentatively, D is TRBD1 (6 bases). Trimming took 1 base from V and 4 from J, leaving 8 bases between them. This CDR3 contains 14 residues. Germline loops: CDR1 KGHDR, CDR2 SFDVKD. The CDR3 reads CATSDFQGSDTQYF. The CDR3 nucleotides are TGTGCCACCAGTGATTTTCAGGGGTCAGATACGCAGTATTTT.

This clonotype was counted between two and nine times. The chain is built from TRBV20-1 and TRBJ1-2; possible D gene TRBD1, 5 bases. The CDR3 runs 15 residues. Germline V CDR1 and CDR2: DFQATT, SNEGSKA (reference sequence). V was shortened by 2 bases and J by 2 bases, with 15 bases between the two germline ends. CDR3 bases: TGCAGTGCTAGAATCAGGGTCGGAGGCAACTATGGCTACACCTTC. Translating it yields CSARIRVGGNYGYTF.

This clonotype has just a few counts. The chain links TRBV6-1 to TRBJ2-7; 7 nucleotides match TRBD2. Germline V lookup: CDR1 MNHNS, CDR2 SASEGT. This CDR3 has 15 residues. V lost 6 bases to trimming and J lost 1 base; unmatched junction nucleotides: 9. This CDR3 reads CASSLSGALSYEQYF. The DNA of the CDR3 is TGTGCCAGCAGCTTAAGCGGGGCTCTTTCCTACGAGCAGTACTTC.

The table lists this clonotype with many counts. The genes are TRBV4-2 and TRBJ2-3, with 8 bases that match TRBD2. Losses at the gene ends were 1 base for V and 1 base for J; bases not matched to a gene: 7. This CDR3 is 17 amino acids long. The V gene's germline CDR1 is LGHNA and CDR2 YNFKEQ. The CDR3, as DNA: TGTGCCAGCAGCCAAGGCAATAGCGGGGTCGGCACAGATACGCAGTATTTT. Its protein product is CASSQGNSGVGTDTQYF.

This clonotype was observed a handful of times. The J gene is TRBJ1-5, the V gene TRBV2; D might be TRBD1 (5 bases). Trimming removed 3 bases from V and 6 bases from J, with 9 bases in between. Germline lookup yields CDR1 SNHLY and CDR2 FYNNEI. The CDR3 is made up of 13 amino acids. CDR3 nucleotide sequence: TGTGCCAGCAGTGAGAGGGGAGGTCAGCCCCAGCATTTT. It specifies CASSERGGQPQHF.

The sample holds a few counts of this clonotype. The CDR3 here is CASSYQWGNQPQHF. The CDR3, as DNA: TGTGCCAGCAGTTACCAATGGGGGAATCAGCCCCAGCATTTT. The chain links TRBV6-5 to TRBJ1-5; D might be TRBD1 (5 bases). Trimming removed 2 bases from V and 4 bases from J, with 9 bases in between. This CDR3 spans 14 amino acids. Germline V CDR1 and CDR2: MNHEY, SVGAGI.

The sample holds a few counts of this clonotype. This rearrangement joins TRBV7-9 to TRBJ2-7; 7 bases match TRBD1. The CDR3 covers 16 residues. Germline V gene lookup returns CDR1 SEHNR and CDR2 FQNEAQ (reference sequence). After removal of 5 bases from V and 6 bases from J, the junction contained 16 bases not matched to a gene. The CDR3, as DNA: TGTGCCAGCAGCCCCCTGACGGGAAGGGGGCGATCCGAGCAGTACGTC. Amino acids: CASSPLTGRGRSEQYV.

The chain couples TRBV4-3 to TRBJ2-5, with D perhaps TRBD2 (6 bases). The CDR3 totals 15 residues. CDR1 is LGHNA, CDR2 YSLEER, per germline. Trimming removed 0 bases at V and 6 bases at J, with 14 bases between. The CDR3 bases are TGCGCCAGCAGCCAAGAGACCAGCGGGCGCCAGACCCAGTACTTC. This codes for CASSQETSGRQTQYF.

This clonotype has only a few counts. The chain joins TRBV7-9 to TRBJ2-2, with D possibly matching TRBD1 (6 bases). Germline V gene lookup returns CDR1 SEHNR and CDR2 FQNEAQ (reference sequence). Trimming removed 3 bases from V and 0 bases from J, with 14 bases in between. CDR3 size: 17 residues. DNA of the CDR3: TGTGCCAGCAGCTTGGGGACATCCATCACGAACACCGGGGAGCTGTTTTTT. Protein product: CASSLGTSITNTGELFF.

There are a few counts of this clonotype. As DNA, the CDR3 is TGTGCCAGCTCACCACGGCAGGGGCATGGCTACACCTTC. Translation gives CASSPRQGHGYTF. J is TRBJ1-2 and V is TRBV18, with D tentatively TRBD1 (6 bases). Per germline, CDR1 KGHSH and CDR2 LQKENI. The CDR3 loop spans 13 amino acids. With 1 base removed from V and 6 bases from J, the gap between germline ends came to 9 bases.

The genes are TRBV20-1 and TRBJ2-3; TRBD1 or TRBD2 may be the D gene (5 bases each). V lost 5 bases to trimming and J lost 7 bases, with 22 bases between them. This CDR3 has 15 residues. Germline CDR1 DFQATT, CDR2 SNEGSKA (reference sequence). CDR3 nucleotides: TGCAGTGCTTCAGAGGGCGGACGGGGCTCCCATACGCAGTATTTT. Translating it yields CSASEGGRGSHTQYF.